This T cell receptor beta chain comes out of a study of blood T cell repertoires in COVID-19. Per the original methods: It was from reference gene primer amplification that nucleated cell counts were estimated. Sequencing was performed with immunoSEQ multiplex PCR; in TCRdb, only in-frame clones are kept and a portion is missing. V and J calls and clone size come straight from that table; D and trimming were deduced from the DNA. The sample includes about 350,000 clones, 80% to 90% seen only once; the top ten take just over 7%. This CDR3 has 15 amino acids. The V gene's germline CDR1 is KGHSH and CDR2 LQKENI. With V trimmed by 7 bases and J by 6 bases, 13 bases remained unmatched.

Sequenced input: peripheral blood. The source is a woman in her sixties with COVID-19, enrolled during active disease. This chain joins TRBV18 and TRBJ1-2, with 8 bases aligning to TRBD1. Here the CDR3 DNA reads TGTGCCAGCTTTGAAAATATGGACAGGGCCCATGGCTACACCTTC. This encodes CASFENMDRAHGYTF.